The T cell receptor beta chain described here comes from a study of metastatic and nonmetastatic thyroid tumors. About the study: Across peripheral blood and tumor or nodule tissue samples taken from malignant and benign thyroid patients, the repertoires were compared with one another.

Findings of the study overall: In both blood and tumor samples, TCR beta diversity was reported significantly higher for malignant than benign nodules.

The V gene lost 3 bases and the J gene lost 1 base, with 10 bases spanning the gap. CDR3 size: 14 residues. From germline, CDR1 is MDHEN and CDR2 SYDVKM. Before thyroid surgery, none of the patients had received any treatment. A word on this clone: The antigen is not known.

Original handling: Using the CDR3 differences seen across clinicopathological groups, the authors built a distant-metastasis classifier for papillary thyroid cancer, which was meant to discriminate distant-metastatic patients. TCRdb reassembled clones from the PCR reads with MiXCR. TCRdb's processing, not the authors' own work, is the source of the V and J calls. The profile shows over 50,000 clones, 25% to 30% of them singletons. The source is a female donor with papillary thyroid cancer or a benign thyroid nodule (not recorded which). Some clones in this sample may be carry-over from other donors' samples. This chain links TRBV28 with TRBJ2-7; D uncertain. The sequencing sample was made of blood. In DNA form, the CDR3 reads TGTGCCAGCAGTTTCTTGGGGTTTTCCTACGAGCAGTACTTC. Its translation: CASSFLGFSYEQYF. The whole variable domain, remainder taken from reference TRBV28 and TRBJ2-7, is DVKVTQSSRYLVKRTGEKVFLECVQDMDHENMFWYRQDPGLGLRLIYFSYDVKMKEKGDIPEGYSVSREKKERFSLILESASTNQTSMYLCASSFLGFSYEQYFGPGTRLTVT.